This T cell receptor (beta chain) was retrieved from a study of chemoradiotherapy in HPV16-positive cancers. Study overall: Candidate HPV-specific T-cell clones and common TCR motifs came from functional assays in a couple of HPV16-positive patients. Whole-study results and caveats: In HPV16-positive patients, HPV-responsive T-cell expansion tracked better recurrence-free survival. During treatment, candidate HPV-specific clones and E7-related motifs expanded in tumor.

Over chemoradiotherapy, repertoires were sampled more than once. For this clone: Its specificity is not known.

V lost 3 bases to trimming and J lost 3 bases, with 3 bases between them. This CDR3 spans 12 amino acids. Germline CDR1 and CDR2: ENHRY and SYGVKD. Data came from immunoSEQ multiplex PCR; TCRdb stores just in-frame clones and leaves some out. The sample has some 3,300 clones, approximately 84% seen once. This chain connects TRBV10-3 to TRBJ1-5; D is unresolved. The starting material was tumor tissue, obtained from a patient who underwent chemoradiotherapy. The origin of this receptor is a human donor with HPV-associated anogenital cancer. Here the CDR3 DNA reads TGTGCCATCAGTGACAACAATCAGCCCCAGCATTTT. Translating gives CAISDNNQPQHF.